This T cell receptor beta chain was sequenced in a study of blood T cell repertoires in COVID-19. The overall study: Both acute and convalescent COVID-19 samples were obtained from the United States, Italy and Spain.

In the authors' workflow: Amplified reference gene primers provided the basis for estimating nucleated cell counts. Data came from immunoSEQ multiplex PCR; TCRdb stores just in-frame clones and leaves some out. V, J and clone size are taken as reported in that table, and D and trimming were inferred from the DNA itself. Of about 71,000 clones detected, around nine tenths appear once; the ten largest clones hold around 2%. V gave up 4 bases and J gave up 5 bases, with 11 bases separating them. The CDR3 has 14 amino acids. In germline, CDR1 is SGHTA, CDR2 FQGNSA. This chain links TRBV7-2 with TRBJ1-4, with D unclear. This clonotype was sampled from a human donor in a cohort sampled during active COVID-19. The sequenced material came from peripheral blood. The CDR3 is CASSSLAPNEKLFF. In nucleotides, the CDR3 is TGTGCCAGCAGCTCTCTAGCCCCCAATGAAAAACTGTTTTTT.